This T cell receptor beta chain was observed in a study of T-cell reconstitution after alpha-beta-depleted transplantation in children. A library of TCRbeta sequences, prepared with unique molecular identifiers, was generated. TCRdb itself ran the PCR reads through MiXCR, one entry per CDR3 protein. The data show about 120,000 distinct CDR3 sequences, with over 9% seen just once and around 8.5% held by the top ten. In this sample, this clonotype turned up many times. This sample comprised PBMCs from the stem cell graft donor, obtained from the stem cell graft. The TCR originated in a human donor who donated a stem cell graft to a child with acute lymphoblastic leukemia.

CDR3 protein: CASSVWDRADEQYF. CDR3 DNA: TGTGCCAGCAGCGTCTGGGACAGGGCGGACGAGCAGTACTTC. This rearrangement joins TRBV9 to TRBJ2-7; 9 nucleotides match TRBD1. The CDR3 consists of 14 residues. Germline CDR1 SGDLS, CDR2 YYNGEE. V lost 2 bases and J lost 5; bases outside the gene matches: 5.